The 27 T cell receptor beta chains reported below all come from one sample, sequenced in a study of blood T cells in healthy people across ages. Then a second PCR, running roughly 7 to 11 cycles, was carried out with a sample-barcoded 5' primer and a J-beta primer mix. TCRdb recomputed calls from the 5' RACE reads with MiXCR, one row per CDR3 protein. The sample has approximately 690,000 distinct CDR3 sequences, under 70% seen once. The specimen sequenced was blood. These receptors originate from a man in his fifties or sixties in good health.

The chain couples TRBV7-9 to TRBJ1-2; D not certain. The CDR3 is 14 residues long. Germline CDR1 and CDR2: SEHNR and FQNEAQ (reference sequence). V was pared by 4 bases and J by 5 bases, with 14 bases between. The CDR3 DNA sequence: TGTGCCAGCAGCTATGTAGGCACGGGGTATGGCTACACCTTC. Protein: CASSYVGTGYGYTF.

The V gene is TRBV20-1, the J gene TRBJ2-1; tentatively, D is TRBD2 (6 bases). V lost 3 bases and J lost 7, with 22 bases in between. This CDR3 is built from 16 residues. Germline CDR1 DFQATT, CDR2 SNEGSKA (reference sequence). The chain's CDR3 is CSAREGTGTSRNEQFF. CDR3 sequence (DNA): TGCAGTGCTAGGGAGGGGACGGGGACCTCTAGGAATGAGCAGTTCTTC.

The gene calls are TRBV7-2 and TRBJ2-1; TRBD2 might be the D (5 bases). The CDR3 runs to 13 residues. Looked up from germline, CDR1 is SGHTA and CDR2 is FQGNSA. The V end was cut by 1 base, the J end by 8 bases, with 9 bases between. CDR3 residues: CASSLDRDHEQFF. CDR3 DNA: TGTGCCAGCAGCTTAGATCGGGATCATGAGCAGTTCTTC.

CDR3 loop: CSASPREETQYF. CDR3 bases: TGCAGTGCTAGTCCCAGGGAGGAGACCCAGTACTTC. The chain joins TRBV20-1 to TRBJ2-5, with D perhaps TRBD1 or TRBD2 (5 bases each). From germline, CDR1 is DFQATT and CDR2 SNEGSKA (reference sequence). V shed 3 bases and J shed 5 bases, with 10 bases lying between them. The CDR3 extends over 12 amino acids.

The chain couples TRBV5-6 to TRBJ2-1; D is possibly TRBD2 (5 bases). Germline lookup yields CDR1 SGHDT and CDR2 YYEEEE. V shed 4 bases and J shed 15 bases, with 14 bases lying between them. This CDR3 region has 11 residues. For the CDR3, the DNA is TGTGCCAGCAGCCTCGCGGGTTTTCTGTTCTTC. Encoded protein: CASSLAGFLFF.

V gene TRBV29-1 combines with J gene TRBJ1-2, with 8 bases that match TRBD1. The CDR3 contains 12 residues. The germline CDR1 and CDR2 sequences are SQVTM and ANQGSEA. The V segment lost 6 bases and the J segment 6 bases; nucleotides outside the gene matches: 6. In nucleotides, the CDR3 is TGCAGCGTACATGGACAGGGCCATGGCTACACCTTC. Translated, it gives CSVHGQGHGYTF.

This chain connects TRBV20-1 to TRBJ2-4, with a weak D call TRBD1 (6 bases). Matching the DNA end better, TRBJ2-7 makes the J call doubtful. Germline lookup yields CDR1 DFQATT and CDR2 SNEGSKA (reference sequence). This CDR3 has 17 residues. CDR3 amino acids: CSARDVDPGHQLYEQYF. The CDR3 DNA reads as TGCAGTGCTAGAGATGTCGATCCGGGACACCAACTCTACGAGCAGTACTTC.

The chain is built from TRBV20-1 and TRBJ2-7; maybe TRBD1 (6 bases). With the DNA end fitting TRBJ2-5 better, the J assignment may be wrong. Germline loops: CDR1 DFQATT, CDR2 SNEGSKA (reference sequence). This CDR3 region has 15 residues. CDR3 DNA sequence: TGCAGTGCTAGAGGTCCGGGGCAGGGGCCAGAGACCCAGTACTTC. Translating gives CSARGPGQGPETQYF.

J is TRBJ2-1 and V is TRBV20-1; TRBD2 might be the D (6 bases). V lost 1 base and J lost 2, with 9 bases in between. This CDR3 region has 14 residues. The V gene's germline CDR1 is DFQATT and CDR2 SNEGSKA (reference sequence). The CDR3 region is CSARAPSAYNEQFF. In DNA, the CDR3 is TGCAGTGCTAGAGCCCCTAGCGCCTACAATGAGCAGTTCTTC.

The CDR3 DNA follows: TGCAGTGCTAGAGAGGCGCGGGGGTTGGATGAGCAGTTCTTC. This translates into CSAREARGLDEQFF. This rearrangement joins TRBV20-1 to TRBJ2-1; TRBD2 agrees at 7 bases. V trimming: 0 bases; J trimming: 8 bases; junction bases outside the gene matches: 7. The germline V gene encodes CDR1 DFQATT and CDR2 SNEGSKA (reference sequence). The CDR3 spans 14 residues.

Turning to this clonotype: This clone may be a read error of a much larger clone one base away. This chain joins TRBV4-2 and TRBJ2-7; 8 positions match TRBD2. The CDR3 totals 15 residues. The J segment lost 7 bases and the V segment lost 5 bases, leaving 13 bases of the junction unmatched. Germline CDR1 and CDR2: LGHNA and YNFKEQ. The CDR3 region has the DNA TGTGCCAGCAGCAGGGCTAGTAGCGGGGCTGCGGAGCAGTACTTC. This codes for CASSRASSGAAEQYF.

V is TRBV7-9 and J is TRBJ2-7; D not certain. The CDR3 has 12 residues. V shed 3 bases and J shed 6 bases, with 9 bases lying between them. The germline V gene encodes CDR1 SEHNR and CDR2 FQNEAQ (reference sequence). Written as DNA, the CDR3 is TGTGCCAGCAGCTTCCGATCTCGCGAGCAGTACTTC. Its translation: CASSFRSREQYF.

The rearrangement links TRBV5-1 to TRBJ2-7; 7 bases match TRBD1. Unmatched junction bases numbered 6, after V lost 3 bases and J lost 0 bases. The CDR3 spans 15 residues. The V gene's germline CDR1 is SGHRS and CDR2 YFSETQ. This chain's CDR3 is CASSSGQPDSYEQYF. CDR3 bases: TGCGCCAGCAGCTCGGGACAGCCCGACTCCTACGAGCAGTACTTC.

This clonotype was recorded only once. The chain carries TRBV24-1 and TRBJ2-1; a weak D match, TRBD2 (6 bases). The germline gives CDR1 KGHDR, CDR2 SFDVKD. Trimming removed 0 bases at V and 0 bases at J, with 14 bases between. There are 18 residues in the CDR3. In DNA form, the CDR3 reads TGTGCCACCAGTGATTTGGAGGGCCGGGGGAGCTCCTACAATGAGCAGTTCTTC. This encodes CATSDLEGRGSSYNEQFF.

This clonotype was observed once. This chain connects TRBV5-6 to TRBJ1-2, with 12 positions matching TRBD1. Trimming at V came to 5 bases and at J to 2 bases, leaving 16 bases not matched to a gene. Germline-derived CDR1 and CDR2 are SGHDT and YYEEEE. The CDR3 has 19 amino acids. This CDR3 reads CASRGRDRGRASANYGYTF. For the CDR3, the DNA is TGTGCCAGCAGGGGAAGGGACAGGGGGCGTGCGTCGGCCAACTATGGCTACACCTTC.

CDR3 amino acids: CASRPPGEGNQPQHF. The DNA of the CDR3 is TGTGCCAGCAGGCCCCCTGGGGAAGGCAATCAGCCCCAGCATTTT. The genes are TRBV6-6 and TRBJ1-5, with D uncertain. V lost 6 bases, J lost 2 bases, and 14 bases lay in between. The CDR3 has 15 amino acids. The germline CDR1 and CDR2 sequences are MNHNY and SVGAGI (reference sequence).

The chain recombines TRBV7-9 with TRBJ2-5, with TRBD2 as a possible D gene (5 bases). Trimming removed 3 bases from V and 5 bases from J, with 10 bases in between. The CDR3 consists of 13 residues. Germline CDR1 SEHNR, CDR2 FQNEAQ (reference sequence). The CDR3 bases are TGTGCCAGCAGCTTGGACTCTTCGGAGACCCAGTACTTC. Amino acid sequence: CASSLDSSETQYF.

The chain uses TRBV7-2 and TRBJ1-2; 9 nucleotides line up with TRBD1. This CDR3 is 14 amino acids long. Trimming took 5 bases from V and 6 from J; bases not matched to a gene: 7. Germline assignment: CDR1 SGHTA and CDR2 FQGNSA. CDR3 coding DNA: TGTGCCAGCAGCGCAGGACAGGGGTTCCATGGCTACACCTTC. Translating it yields CASSAGQGFHGYTF.

This CDR3 is CASSRRLAGDGSYNEQFF. The CDR3 DNA is TGTGCCAGCAGCCGCCGACTAGCGGGGGACGGATCCTACAATGAGCAGTTCTTC. This rearrangement joins TRBV7-7 to TRBJ2-1; 12 bases fit TRBD2. V was pared by 5 bases and J by 1 base, with 9 bases of the junction left unmatched. This CDR3 comprises 18 residues. Per germline, CDR1 SSHAT and CDR2 FNYEAQ (reference sequence). Filled out from reference TRBV7-7 and TRBJ2-1, the complete variable domain reads GAGVSQSPRYKVTKRGQDVTLRCDPISSHATLYWYQQALGQGPEFLTYFNYEAQPDKSGLPSDRFSAERPEGSISTLTIQRTEQRDSAMYRCASSRRLAGDGSYNEQFFGPGTRLTVL.

This sequence joins TRBV12-3 or TRBV12-4 and TRBJ2-3; 8 bases are a match to TRBD1. This CDR3 region has 16 residues. The V segment lost 7 bases and the J segment 4 bases; nucleotides outside the gene matches: 13. The CDR3 loop is CASTNPGTGVPDTQYF. For the CDR3, the DNA is TGTGCCAGCACCAACCCCGGGACAGGAGTCCCAGATACGCAGTATTTT.

This chain uses TRBV11-2 with TRBJ2-5; 7 nucleotides align to TRBD1. J was trimmed by 6 bases and V by 5 bases; bases with no gene match: 9. There are 14 residues in the CDR3. Germline assignment: CDR1 SGHAT and CDR2 FQNNGV. In DNA, the CDR3 is TGTGCCAGCAGCGCCCGGACAGGTGAAAAGACCCAGTACTTC. It specifies CASSARTGEKTQYF.

The rearrangement uses TRBV20-1 and TRBJ2-1; 12 positions agree with TRBD2. V trimming: 6 bases; J trimming: 7 bases; junction bases outside the gene matches: 10. The germline gives CDR1 DFQATT, CDR2 SNEGSKA (reference sequence). This CDR3 contains 15 residues. CDR3 region: CSAKDSTSGRNEQFF. The CDR3, as DNA: TGCAGTGCCAAAGACTCCACTAGCGGGAGGAATGAGCAGTTCTTC.

The gene calls are TRBV20-1 and TRBJ2-1; 15 bases line up with TRBD2. Losses at the gene ends were 3 bases for V and 9 bases for J; bases not matched to a gene: 12. Germline V CDR1 and CDR2: DFQATT, SNEGSKA (reference sequence). CDR3 size: 17 residues. CDR3: CSARDLGLAGGPREQFF. The CDR3, as DNA: TGCAGTGCTAGGGACTTAGGACTAGCGGGGGGGCCGCGTGAGCAGTTCTTC.

This rearrangement joins TRBV7-9 to TRBJ1-4; 7 nucleotides align to TRBD1. Trimming took 1 base from V and 1 from J; bases not matched to a gene: 12. Per germline, CDR1 SEHNR and CDR2 FQNEAQ (reference sequence). The CDR3 covers 19 residues. In DNA, the CDR3 is TGTGCCAGCAGCTTAGGGGGGACAGTCATCTCCTTAACTAATGAAAAACTGTTTTTT. Translating it yields CASSLGGTVISLTNEKLFF.

This clonotype appeared a few times. This chain uses TRBV20-1 with TRBJ2-4, with 10 bases matching TRBD2. This CDR3 comprises 13 residues. CDR1 and CDR2 (germline): DFQATT, SNEGSKA (reference sequence). V was clipped by 6 bases and J by 8 bases; unmatched bases: 7. The CDR3 region is CSAASGGADIQYF. CDR3 DNA: TGCAGTGCCGCCAGCGGGGGGGCGGACATTCAGTACTTC.

The count of this clonotype is one. V is TRBV29-1 and J is TRBJ2-1, with TRBD2 as a possible D gene (6 bases). The V and J ends lost 6 bases and 5 bases respectively, with 14 bases between them. The CDR3 contains 13 residues. Germline CDR1 is SQVTM and CDR2 is ANQGSEA. CDR3 sequence: CSVGGGRDNEQFF. CDR3 DNA: TGCAGCGTCGGGGGTGGGCGAGACAATGAGCAGTTCTTC.

The chain carries TRBV6-9 and TRBJ2-5; no clear D gene. V was clipped by 9 bases and J by 5 bases, with 7 bases between them. The CDR3 length is 10 residues. Germline assignment: CDR1 MNHGY and CDR2 SVAAGI. The CDR3: CARGRETQYF. CDR3 coding DNA: TGTGCCAGAGGAAGGGAGACCCAGTACTTC.